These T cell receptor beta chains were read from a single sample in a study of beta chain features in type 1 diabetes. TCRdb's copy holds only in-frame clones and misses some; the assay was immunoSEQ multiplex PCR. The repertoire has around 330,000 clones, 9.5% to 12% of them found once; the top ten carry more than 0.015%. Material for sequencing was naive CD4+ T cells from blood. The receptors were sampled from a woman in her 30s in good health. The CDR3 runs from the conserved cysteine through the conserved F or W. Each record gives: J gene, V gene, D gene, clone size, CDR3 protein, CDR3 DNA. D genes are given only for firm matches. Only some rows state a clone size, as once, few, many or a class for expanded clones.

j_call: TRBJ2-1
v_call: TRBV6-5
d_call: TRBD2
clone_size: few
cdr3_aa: CASSYSGAGGHEQFF
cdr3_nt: TGTGCCAGCAGTTACTCAGGCGCGGGAGGGCATGAGCAGTTCTTC

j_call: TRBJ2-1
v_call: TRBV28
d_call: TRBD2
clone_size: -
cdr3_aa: CASSLEAGGAYNEQFF
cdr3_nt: TGTGCCAGCAGTTTGGAAGCGGGAGGGGCCTACAATGAGCAGTTCTTC

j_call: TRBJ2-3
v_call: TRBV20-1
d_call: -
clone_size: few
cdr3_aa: CSPYADTQYF
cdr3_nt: TGCAGTCCCTACGCGGATACGCAGTATTTT

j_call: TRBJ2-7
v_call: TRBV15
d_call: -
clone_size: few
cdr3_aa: CATSTRENHEQYF
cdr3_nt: TGTGCCACCAGCACCCGTGAGAACCACGAGCAGTACTTC

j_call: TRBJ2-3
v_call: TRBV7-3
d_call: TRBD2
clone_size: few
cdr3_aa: CASSPRTSGDTDTQYF
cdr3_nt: TGTGCCAGCAGCCCACGGACTAGCGGCGACACAGATACGCAGTATTTT

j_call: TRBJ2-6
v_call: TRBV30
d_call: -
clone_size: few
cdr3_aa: CAWRNILVAGANVLTF
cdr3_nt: TGTGCCTGGAGGAACATACTAGTTGCCGGGGCCAACGTCCTGACTTTC

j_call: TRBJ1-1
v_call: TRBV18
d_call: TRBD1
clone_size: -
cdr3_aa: CASSPRTGTGTEAFF
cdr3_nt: TGTGCCAGCTCACCCCGGACAGGGACCGGGACTGAAGCTTTCTTT

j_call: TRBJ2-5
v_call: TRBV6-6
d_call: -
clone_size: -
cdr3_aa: CASRATGAQETQYF
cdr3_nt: TGTGCCAGCAGAGCTACAGGTGCACAAGAGACCCAGTACTTC

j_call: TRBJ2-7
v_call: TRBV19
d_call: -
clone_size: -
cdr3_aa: CASSISEGSSYEQYF
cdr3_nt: TGTGCCAGTAGTATTTCCGAGGGATCGTCCTACGAGCAGTACTTC

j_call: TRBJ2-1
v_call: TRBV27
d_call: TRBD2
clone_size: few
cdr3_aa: CASSSPGLAGGMGEQFF
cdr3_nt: TGTGCCAGCAGTTCCCCGGGACTAGCGGGAGGGATGGGTGAGCAGTTCTTC

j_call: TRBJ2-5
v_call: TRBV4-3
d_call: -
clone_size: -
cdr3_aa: CASSQRGFSKTQYF
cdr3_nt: TGCGCCAGCAGCCAGAGAGGATTCTCCAAGACCCAGTACTTC

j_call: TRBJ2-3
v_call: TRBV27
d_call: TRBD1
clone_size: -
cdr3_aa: CASSSRTGTVTDTQYF
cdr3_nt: TGTGCCAGCAGTTCGAGGACAGGGACAGTCACAGATACGCAGTATTTT

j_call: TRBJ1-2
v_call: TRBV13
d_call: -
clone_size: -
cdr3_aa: CASSFEGHGGYTF
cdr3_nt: TGTGCCAGCAGCTTCGAGGGCCACGGTGGCTACACCTTC

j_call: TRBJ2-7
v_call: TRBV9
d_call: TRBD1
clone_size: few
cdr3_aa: CASSPWGDRDYEQYF
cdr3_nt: TGTGCCAGCAGCCCCTGGGGGGACAGGGACTACGAGCAGTACTTC

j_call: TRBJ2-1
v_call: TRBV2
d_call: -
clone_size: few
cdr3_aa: CASSDSGVVNEQFF
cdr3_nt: TGTGCCAGCAGTGACAGTGGAGTTGTCAATGAGCAGTTCTTC

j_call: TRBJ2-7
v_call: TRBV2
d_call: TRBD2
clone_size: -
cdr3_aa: CASAGEGEQYF
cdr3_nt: TGTGCCAGCGCCGGGGAGGGCGAGCAGTACTTC

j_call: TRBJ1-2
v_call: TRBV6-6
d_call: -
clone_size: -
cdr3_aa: CASSSLRGDGYGYTF
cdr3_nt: TGTGCCAGCAGCTCCTTGCGGGGGGACGGCTATGGCTACACCTTC

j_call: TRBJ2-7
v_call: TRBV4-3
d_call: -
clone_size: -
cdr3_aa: CASSQARAGEQYF
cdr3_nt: TGCGCCAGCAGCCAAGCTAGGGCGGGCGAGCAGTACTTC

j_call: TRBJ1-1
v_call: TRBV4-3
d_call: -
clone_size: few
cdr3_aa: CASSQDLGHGMLF
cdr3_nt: TGCGCCAGCAGCCAAGATCTGGGACATGGAATGCTCTTT

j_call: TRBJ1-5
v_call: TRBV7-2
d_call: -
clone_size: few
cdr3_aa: CASSSLPTGNQPQHF
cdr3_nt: TGTGCCAGCAGCTCCTTACCGACAGGCAATCAGCCCCAGCATTTT

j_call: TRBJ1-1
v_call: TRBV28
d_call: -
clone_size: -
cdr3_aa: CASSLITMNTEAFF
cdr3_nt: TGTGCCAGCAGTTTAATAACAATGAACACTGAAGCTTTCTTT

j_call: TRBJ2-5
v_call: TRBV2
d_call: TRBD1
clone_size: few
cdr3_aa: CASSDGTGNTQYF
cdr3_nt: TGTGCCAGCAGCGATGGGACAGGGAATACCCAGTACTTC

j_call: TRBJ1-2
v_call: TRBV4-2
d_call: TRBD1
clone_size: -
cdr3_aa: CASSQGGVATGDLYGYTF
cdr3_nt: TGTGCCAGCAGCCAAGGGGGAGTCGCGACAGGGGATTTGTATGGCTACACCTTC

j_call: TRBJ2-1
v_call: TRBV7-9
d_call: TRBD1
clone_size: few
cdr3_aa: CASSSSETGGFF
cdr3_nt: TGTGCCAGCAGCTCCTCTGAGACAGGGGGGTTCTTC

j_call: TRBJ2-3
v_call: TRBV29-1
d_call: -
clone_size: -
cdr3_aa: CNVFSTDTQYF
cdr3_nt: TGCAACGTCTTTAGCACAGATACGCAGTATTTT

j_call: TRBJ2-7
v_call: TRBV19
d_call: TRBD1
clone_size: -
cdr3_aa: CAHPPGQGPYEQYF
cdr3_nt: TGTGCCCACCCTCCGGGACAGGGTCCCTACGAGCAGTACTTC

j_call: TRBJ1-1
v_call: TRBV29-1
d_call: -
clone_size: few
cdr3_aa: CSVERRMNTEAFF
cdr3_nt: TGCAGCGTTGAGAGGCGAATGAACACTGAAGCTTTCTTT

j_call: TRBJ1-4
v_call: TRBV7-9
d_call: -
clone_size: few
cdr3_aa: CASSWAEGEKLFF
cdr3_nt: TGTGCCAGCAGCTGGGCCGAAGGTGAAAAACTGTTTTTT

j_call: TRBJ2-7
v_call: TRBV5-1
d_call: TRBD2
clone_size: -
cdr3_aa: CASSRGTSGRAIEQYF
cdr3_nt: TGCGCCAGCAGCCGGGGGACTAGCGGGAGGGCCATCGAGCAGTACTTC

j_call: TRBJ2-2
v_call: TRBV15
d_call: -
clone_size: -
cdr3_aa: CATSRQGQRNTGELFF
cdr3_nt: TGTGCCACCAGCAGACAGGGGCAGAGAAACACCGGGGAGCTGTTTTTT

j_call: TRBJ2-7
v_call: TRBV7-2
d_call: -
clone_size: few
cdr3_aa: CASSSPGVGLYEQYF
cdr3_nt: TGTGCCAGCAGCTCCCCAGGTGTGGGGCTCTACGAGCAGTACTTC

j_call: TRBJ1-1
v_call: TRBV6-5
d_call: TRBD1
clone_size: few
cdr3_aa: CASSWGTGQGNTEAFF
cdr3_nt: TGTGCCAGCAGTTGGGGGACAGGGCAAGGGAACACTGAAGCTTTCTTT

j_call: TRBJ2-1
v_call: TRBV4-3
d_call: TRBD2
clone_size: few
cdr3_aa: CASSQNRLAGWSYNEQFF
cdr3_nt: TGCGCCAGCAGCCAAAACCGACTAGCGGGATGGTCCTACAATGAGCAGTTCTTC

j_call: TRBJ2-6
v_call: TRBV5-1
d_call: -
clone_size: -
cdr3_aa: CASSPSFSSGANVLTF
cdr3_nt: TGCGCCAGCAGCCCGAGCTTTAGCTCTGGGGCCAACGTCCTGACTTTC

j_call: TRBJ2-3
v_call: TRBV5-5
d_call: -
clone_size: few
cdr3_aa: CASILFIAEGSDTQYF
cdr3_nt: TGTGCCAGCATCCTTTTCATAGCGGAGGGTTCGGATACGCAGTATTTT

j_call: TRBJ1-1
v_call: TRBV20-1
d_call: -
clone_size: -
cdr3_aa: CSARVQEEAFF
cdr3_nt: TGCAGTGCTAGAGTACAGGAAGAAGCTTTCTTT

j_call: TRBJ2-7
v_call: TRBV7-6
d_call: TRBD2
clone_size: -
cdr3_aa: CASSWGLGRDSYEQYF
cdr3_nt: TGTGCCAGCAGCTGGGGTCTTGGGAGGGACTCCTACGAGCAGTACTTC

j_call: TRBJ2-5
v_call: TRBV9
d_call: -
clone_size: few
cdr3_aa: CASSALNFAGETQYF
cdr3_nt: TGTGCCAGCAGTGCCTTAAACTTCGCGGGCGAGACCCAGTACTTC

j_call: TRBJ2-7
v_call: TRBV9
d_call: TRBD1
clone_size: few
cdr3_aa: CASSGTGAPYEQYF
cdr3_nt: TGTGCCAGCAGCGGGACAGGGGCCCCCTACGAGCAGTACTTC

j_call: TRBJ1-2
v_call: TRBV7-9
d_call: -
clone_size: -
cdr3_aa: CASSTNRELPTGYTF
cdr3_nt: TGTGCCAGCAGCACCAACAGGGAACTGCCGACTGGCTACACCTTC

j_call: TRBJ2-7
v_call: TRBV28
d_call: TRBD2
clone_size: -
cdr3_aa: CASSPTSGSIEQYF
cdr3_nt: TGTGCCAGCAGCCCGACTAGCGGGAGTATCGAGCAGTACTTC

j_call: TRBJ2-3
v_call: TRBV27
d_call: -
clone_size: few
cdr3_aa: CASRSTGTPSVYF
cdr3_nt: TGTGCCAGCAGGTCTACAGGCACCCCTTCGGTGTATTTT

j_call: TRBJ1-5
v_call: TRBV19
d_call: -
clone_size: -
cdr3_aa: CASSIYSGTLSNQPQHF
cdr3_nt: TGTGCCAGTAGTATATATTCCGGGACACTTAGCAATCAGCCCCAGCATTTT

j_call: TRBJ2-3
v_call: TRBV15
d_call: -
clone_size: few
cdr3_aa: CATSRDRGVVIDTQYF
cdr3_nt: TGTGCCACCAGCAGAGATCGGGGAGTTGTGATAGATACGCAGTATTTT

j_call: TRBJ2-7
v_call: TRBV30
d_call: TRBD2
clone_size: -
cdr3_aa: CAWRRSGTYEQYF
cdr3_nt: TGTGCCTGGAGAAGGAGCGGGACCTACGAGCAGTACTTC

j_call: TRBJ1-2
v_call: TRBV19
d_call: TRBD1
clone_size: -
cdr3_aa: CASSMDRGRDYGYTF
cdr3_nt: TGTGCCAGTAGTATGGACAGGGGGCGCGACTATGGCTACACCTTC

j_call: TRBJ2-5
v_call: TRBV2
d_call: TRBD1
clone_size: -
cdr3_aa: CASIPPSGQEETQYF
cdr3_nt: TGTGCCAGCATCCCCCCCTCGGGACAGGAAGAGACCCAGTACTTC

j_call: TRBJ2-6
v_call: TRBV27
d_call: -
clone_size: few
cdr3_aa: CASSALGGSGANVLTF
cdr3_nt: TGTGCCAGCAGTGCTTTGGGGGGCTCTGGGGCCAACGTCCTGACTTTC

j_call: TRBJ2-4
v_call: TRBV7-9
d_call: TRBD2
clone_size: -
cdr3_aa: CASSLGTSGKNIQYF
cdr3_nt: TGTGCCAGCAGCTTGGGTACTAGCGGCAAAAACATTCAGTACTTC

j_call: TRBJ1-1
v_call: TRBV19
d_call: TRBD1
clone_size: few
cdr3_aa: CASSAGTGGDTEAFF
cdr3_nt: TGTGCCAGTAGTGCGGGGACAGGGGGTGACACTGAAGCTTTCTTT

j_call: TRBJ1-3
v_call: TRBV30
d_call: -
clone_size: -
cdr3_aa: CAWSVLDSTPIYF
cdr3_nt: TGTGCCTGGAGTGTACTGGACAGTACCCCCATATATTTT

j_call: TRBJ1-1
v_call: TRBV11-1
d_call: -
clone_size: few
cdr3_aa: CASSLAVAAEAFF
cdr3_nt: TGTGCCAGCAGCTTAGCCGTGGCAGCTGAAGCTTTCTTT

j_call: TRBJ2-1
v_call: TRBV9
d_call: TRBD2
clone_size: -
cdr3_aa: CASSVTGGPYNEQFF
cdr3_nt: TGTGCCAGCAGCGTTACGGGAGGGCCCTACAATGAGCAGTTCTTC

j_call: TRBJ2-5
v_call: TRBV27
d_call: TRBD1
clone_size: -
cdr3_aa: CASSLTGGQLFQETQYF
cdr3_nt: TGTGCCAGCAGTTTGACAGGGGGTCAGCTATTCCAAGAGACCCAGTACTTC

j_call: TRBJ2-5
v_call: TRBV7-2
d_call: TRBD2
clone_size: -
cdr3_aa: CASSLTGGGETQYF
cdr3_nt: TGTGCCAGCAGCTTAACGGGGGGAGGAGAGACCCAGTACTTC

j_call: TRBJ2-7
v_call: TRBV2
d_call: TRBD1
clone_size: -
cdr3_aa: CASRGQGGMYEQYF
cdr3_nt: TGTGCCAGCAGAGGACAGGGAGGTATGTACGAGCAGTACTTC

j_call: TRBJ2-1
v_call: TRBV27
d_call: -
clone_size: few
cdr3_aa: CASRAVNSYNEQFF
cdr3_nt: TGTGCCAGTCGAGCGGTAAACTCCTACAATGAGCAGTTCTTC

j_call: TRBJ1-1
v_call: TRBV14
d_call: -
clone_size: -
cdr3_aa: CASSQGTGNMNTEAFF
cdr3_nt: TGTGCCAGCAGCCAAGGGACCGGGAATATGAACACTGAAGCTTTCTTT

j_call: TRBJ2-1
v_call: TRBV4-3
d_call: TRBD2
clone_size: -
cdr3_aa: CASSQLAGVYNEQFF
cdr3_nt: TGCGCCAGCAGCCAGCTAGCGGGAGTCTACAATGAGCAGTTCTTC

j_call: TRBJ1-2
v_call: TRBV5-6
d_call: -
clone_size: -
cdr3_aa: CASSLVRGGYGYTF
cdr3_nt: TGTGCCAGCAGCTTGGTCCGGGGTGGGTATGGCTACACCTTC